There are a few counts of the clone carrying this T cell receptor beta chain. Its antigen is as yet unknown. The CDR3 contains 16 residues. The junction had 8 bases not matched to a gene; V was cut back by 4 bases and J by 2 bases. The germline CDR1 and CDR2 sequences are SGHTA and FQGTGA. These data originate in a study of beta chain features in type 1 diabetes. The wider study: Age and gender were similar between patients and healthy donors, as were cell yields. Overall study findings and caveats: There was a moderate but significant shortening of TCRB CDR3s in all four CD4+ subsets of Type 1 diabetes patients.

Isolation of CD4+ naive, central memory, regulatory and stem cell-like memory cells was achieved by sorting via CD45RO/CCR7/CD25/CD127/CD95/CD27. Sorting gave populations that all exceeded 95% purity. Since all of the isolated RNA was reverse transcribed, expressed TCRB transcripts were what got sequenced. The data were produced by immunoSEQ multiplex PCR, yet TCRdb's version contains in-frame clones alone and is incomplete. The table has a few hundred thousand clones, about a tenth seen once. The receptor comes from a man aged 25-45 years with type 1 diabetes. The V gene is TRBV7-3, the J gene TRBJ2-1, with 7 bases identical to TRBD2. Sequencing used naive CD4+ T cells from blood. The CDR3 nucleotides are TGTGCCAGCAGCTCCCAGGGAGGGCAAACCTACAATGAGCAGTTCTTC. Translated, it gives CASSSQGGQTYNEQFF.